This entry lists 24 T cell receptor beta chains sequenced from one sample in a study of STAT5B mutations in CD4+ large granular lymphocyte leukemia (dated 2022 in TCRdb). Receptors were amplified or captured by the immunoSEQ multiplex PCR assay. TCRdb took over this immuneACCESS table, retaining in-frame rearrangements with V and J assigned. Such tables are incomplete; in checked studies, under half of the missing clones stem from an unresolved V gene, and the remainder is unexplained. In this sample the table shows 30,000 to 40,000 clones, less than 85% of which occur a single time. The biggest ten clones account for less than 9% of the sample. Sequencing input: CD4+ T cells from blood buffy coats. The source of these receptors is a human donor in good health.

This chain joins TRBV5-1 and TRBJ2-1; 10 nucleotides match TRBD2. The V and J ends lost 4 bases and 6 bases, in that order; junction bases with no gene match: 7. The CDR3 totals 15 residues. The germline CDR1 and CDR2 sequences are SGHRS and YFSETQ. The CDR3 DNA reads as TGCGCCAGCAGCCCGGAACTAGCGGGACTCAATGAGCAGTTCTTC. It encodes CASSPELAGLNEQFF.

This clone was picked up one time. The chain joins TRBV7-9 to TRBJ2-5; D gene ambiguous. Per the germline V gene, CDR1 is SEHNR and CDR2 is FQNEAQ (reference sequence). Trimming stripped 5 bases from V and 2 bases from J, with 12 bases between. The CDR3 is made up of 14 amino acids. CDR3 nucleotide sequence: TGTGCCAGCAGCCTCCAGATTAATCAAGAGACCCAGTACTTC. This gives the protein CASSLQINQETQYF.

The genes are TRBV5-6 and TRBJ2-7; D is unresolved. Germline CDR1 reads SGHDT; CDR2 reads YYEEEE. V lost 0 bases, J lost 6 bases, and 10 bases lay in between. This CDR3 has 13 residues. The CDR3 protein is CASSLEDGREQYF. The CDR3 nucleotides are TGTGCCAGCAGCTTGGAAGATGGGCGCGAGCAGTACTTC.

This clone was seen a handful of times. This sequence joins TRBV6-6 and TRBJ2-2, with TRBD1 as a possible D gene (6 bases). CDR3 length: 14 amino acids. V dropped 4 bases and J dropped 6 bases, with 12 bases sitting between them. Looked up from germline, CDR1 is MNHNY and CDR2 is SVGAGI (reference sequence). The CDR3 nucleotides are TGTGCCAGCAGTTCTGCAGGGGTGTCCGGGGAGCTGTTTTTT. It encodes CASSSAGVSGELFF.

This clone was counted only a few times. V gene TRBV14 combines with J gene TRBJ2-3; no clear D gene. This CDR3 spans 12 amino acids. Germline V CDR1 and CDR2: SGHDN, FVKESK. V lost 4 bases to trimming and J lost 7 bases, with 9 bases between them. CDR3 DNA sequence: TGTGCCAGCAGCCCACGTGGGAATACGCAGTATTTT. Its protein is CASSPRGNTQYF.

This clone was found a few times. The chain combines TRBV9 with TRBJ2-1; D possibly matches TRBD1 or TRBD2 (6 bases each). The V end was cut by 3 bases, the J end by 3 bases, with 13 bases between. Germline assignment: CDR1 SGDLS and CDR2 YYNGEE. This CDR3 region has 15 residues. CDR3 DNA: TGTGCCAGCAGCGAGAGGAGGGGGAACTACAATGAGCAGTTCTTC. This gives the protein CASSERRGNYNEQFF.

In this sample, this clone turned up a few times. The rearrangement links TRBV5-4 to TRBJ1-2, with D perhaps matching TRBD1 (5 bases). The germline CDR1 and CDR2 sequences are SGHNT and YYREEE (reference sequence). Trimming shortened V by 4 bases and J by 4 bases, and 8 bases separated the two germline ends. The CDR3 contains 12 residues. The CDR3 loop is CASSTGLYGYTF. CDR3 in DNA: TGTGCCAGCAGCACGGGACTCTATGGCTACACCTTC.

This chain joins TRBV5-1 and TRBJ1-1; a possible D gene is TRBD1 (6 bases). Deletions cut 5 bases from V and 0 bases from J, with 17 bases between. The CDR3 totals 16 residues. CDR1 and CDR2 (germline): SGHRS, YFSETQ. CDR3 in DNA: TGCGCCAGCAGTCTAATTCAGGGGCCCTTGAACACTGAAGCTTTCTTT. It yields the protein CASSLIQGPLNTEAFF.

This clone qualifies as medium-sized. The chain recombines TRBV5-4 with TRBJ1-2; D is uncertain. Trimming pared 4 bases from V and 6 bases from J, leaving 13 bases between. Looked up from germline, CDR1 is SGHNT and CDR2 is YYREEE (reference sequence). This CDR3 is 13 amino acids long. DNA for the CDR3: TGTGCCAGCAGCCCACAGTGGAGAAATGGCTACACCTTC. Translated: CASSPQWRNGYTF.

There are a few counts of this clone. The V call is TRBV19, the J call TRBJ1-5; D unresolved. This CDR3 region has 14 residues. Germline assignment: CDR1 LNHDA and CDR2 SQIVND (reference sequence). Trimming stripped 10 bases from V and 3 bases from J, with 16 bases between. CDR3 DNA sequence: TGTGCCATCGGACGGCCGAGTTCCAATCAGCCCCAGCATTTT. Protein product: CAIGRPSSNQPQHF.

The rearrangement joins TRBV7-9 to TRBJ2-2; the D is unclear. Germline V lookup: CDR1 SEHNR, CDR2 FQNEAQ (reference sequence). The CDR3 runs to 12 residues. V was trimmed by 1 base and J by 7 bases, leaving 4 bases between them. The CDR3 here is CASSLEIGELFF. The CDR3 DNA is TGTGCCAGCAGCTTAGAGATCGGGGAGCTGTTTTTT.

This chain connects TRBV5-1 to TRBJ2-7; TRBD2 is a possible D gene (6 bases). Germline values: CDR1 SGHRS, CDR2 YFSETQ. Trimming shortened V by 5 bases and J by 3 bases, and 12 bases separated the two germline ends. The CDR3 is 13 residues long. The CDR3 region is CASRSIADYEQYF. The CDR3, as DNA: TGCGCCAGCAGGTCAATAGCGGACTACGAGCAGTACTTC. Full variable domain (outside the CDR3, taken from reference TRBV5-1 and TRBJ2-7): KAGVTQTPRYLIKTRGQQVTLSCSPISGHRSVSWYQQTPGQGLQFLFEYFSETQRNKGNFPGRFSGRQFSNSRSEMNVSTLELGDSALYLCASRSIADYEQYFGPGTRLTVT.

On this clone: Other DNA sequences of this sample code for an identical CDR3. The DNA for the CDR3 is TGTGCCAGCCGACGGGAGAACACTGAAGCTTTCTTT. Translation: CASRRENTEAFF. The chain recombines TRBV2 with TRBJ1-1; D not certain. The CDR3 runs to 12 residues. Germline CDR1 SNHLY, CDR2 FYNNEI. The V gene lost 8 bases and the J gene lost 1 base, with 8 bases spanning the gap.

The rearrangement links TRBV6-4 to TRBJ1-4; D remains ambiguous. Germline CDR1 MRHNA, CDR2 SNTAGT. The CDR3 length is 15 residues. Trimming cost V 0 bases and J 7 bases, with 12 bases left between them. The chain's CDR3 is CASSDSGFLGEKLFF. CDR3 DNA sequence: TGTGCCAGCAGTGACTCGGGGTTCTTGGGTGAAAAACTGTTTTTT.

This chain links TRBV2 with TRBJ1-1; no clear D gene. CDR1 is SNHLY, CDR2 FYNNEI, per germline. Between the trimmed V and J ends, which lost 5 bases and 2 bases, there was a span of 12 bases. The CDR3 runs 14 residues. CDR3 nucleotide sequence: TGTGCCAGCAGTACCGACGCTTTAAACACTGAAGCTTTCTTT. Translating gives CASSTDALNTEAFF.

The chain couples TRBV6-6 to TRBJ1-2, with D possibly TRBD1 on 5 matching bases. The CDR3 is made up of 16 amino acids. Germline CDR1 and CDR2: MNHNY and SVGAGI (reference sequence). The V and J ends lost 0 bases and 5 bases respectively, with 16 bases between them. The DNA of the CDR3 is TGTGCCAGCAGTTACTCGCCTACCGGGGCAGATTATGGCTACACCTTC. This codes for CASSYSPTGADYGYTF.

The V gene is TRBV19, the J gene TRBJ2-7; either TRBD1 or TRBD2 may supply D (5 bases each). Trimming removed 7 bases at V and 3 bases at J, with 19 bases between. CDR1 is LNHDA and CDR2 is SQIVND in the germline V gene (reference sequence). The CDR3 consists of 15 residues. The CDR3: CASTPWGSPNYEQYF. The CDR3 DNA sequence: TGTGCCAGTACCCCCTGGGGGAGCCCCAACTACGAGCAGTACTTC.

The J gene is TRBJ2-2, the V gene TRBV11-3, with 12 bases fitting TRBD1. V was pared by 5 bases and J by 8 bases, with 6 bases of the junction left unmatched. The CDR3 runs to 15 residues. Germline CDR1 reads SGHNT; CDR2 reads YENEEA. The CDR3 reads CASSPWGQGAGELFF. The CDR3, as DNA: TGTGCCAGCAGCCCGTGGGGACAGGGGGCGGGGGAGCTGTTTTTT.

This clone was seen only once. The chain has TRBV2 and TRBJ2-7, with no clear D. CDR3 length equals 14 residues. Germline V gives CDR1 SNHLY, CDR2 FYNNEI. Trimming cost V 10 bases and J 5 bases, with 21 bases left between them. CDR3 in DNA: TGTGCCACCCGGGTCCACTCGTTCACGAACGAGCAGTACTTC. It yields the protein CATRVHSFTNEQYF.

J is TRBJ1-4 and V is TRBV6-1, with 7 bases that match TRBD1. Trimming removed 3 bases from V and 8 bases from J; junction bases left unmatched: 18. The CDR3 covers 18 residues. Germline V gives CDR1 MNHNS, CDR2 SASEGT. The CDR3 region has the DNA TGTGCCAGCAGTGAGATCCGGGACAGATATAAGTTTGGGGAAAAACTGTTTTTT. As protein: CASSEIRDRYKFGEKLFF.

V and J are TRBV7-9 and TRBJ2-3, with unresolved D. In germline, CDR1 is SEHNR, CDR2 FQNEAQ (reference sequence). This CDR3 is built from 12 residues. Trimming left V 5 bases short and J 6 bases short, with 9 bases between. The CDR3 loop reads CASSQAFDTQYF. CDR3 nucleotides: TGTGCCAGCAGCCAGGCCTTTGATACGCAGTATTTT.

CDR3 DNA: TGTGCCAGCTCACAGAACACGGCGGGGGGAGAGACCCAGTACTTC. Translation gives CASSQNTAGGETQYF. V is TRBV18 and J is TRBJ2-5, with 8 nucleotides matching TRBD2. Germline V CDR1 and CDR2: KGHSH, LQKENI. With 4 bases clipped from V and 4 bases from J, the junction kept 8 bases outside the gene matches. The CDR3 contains 15 residues.

V is TRBV5-1 and J is TRBJ2-2; 9 bases are shared with TRBD2. The CDR3 covers 15 residues. CDR1 and CDR2 from the germline V gene are SGHRS and YFSETQ. The trim removed 5 bases at V and 4 bases at J, leaving 6 bases unmatched. CDR3 protein: CASSSLSGSTGELFF. CDR3 coding DNA: TGCGCCAGCAGTTCACTTAGCGGGAGCACCGGGGAGCTGTTTTTT.

The J gene is TRBJ2-5, the V gene TRBV6-6; maybe TRBD2 (6 bases). This CDR3 contains 15 residues. With 0 bases removed from V and 3 bases from J, the gap between germline ends came to 11 bases. Germline lookup yields CDR1 MNHNY and CDR2 SVGAGI (reference sequence). The CDR3 DNA sequence: TGTGCCAGCAGTTACTCAAAGCGGGCCAAAGAGACCCAGTACTTC. Translation gives CASSYSKRAKETQYF.